Below are 28 T cell receptor beta chains sequenced from a single sample in a study of T cells in localized non-small cell lung cancer. Clones were sequenced by immunoSEQ multiplex PCR, and TCRdb holds only the in-frame ones, with some missing. Among around 2,800 clones listed, roughly a quarter were seen once. This sample comprised normal lung tissue next to the tumor, obtained before any cancer treatment. The receptors were sampled from a male donor older than 55 with stage II lung adenocarcinoma.

This clone is termed medium-sized (0.01 to 0.1%). This chain connects TRBV6-8 to TRBJ2-1; TRBD2 is a possible D gene (7 bases). The germline V and J ends were trimmed by 6 bases and 4 bases, with 16 bases remaining between them. This CDR3 contains 15 residues. Germline V lookup: CDR1 MNHGY, CDR2 SAAAGT. The DNA for the CDR3 is TGTGCCAGCAGCGGATTAAGGGGGGGGTACAATGAGCAGTTCTTC. Its protein is CASSGLRGGYNEQFF.

This clone appeared a few times. The CDR3 protein is CSDGGTGESTEAFF. The CDR3 DNA reads as TGCAGCGACGGCGGGACAGGGGAGTCCACTGAAGCTTTCTTT. The rearrangement links TRBV29-1 to TRBJ1-1; 10 nucleotides agree with TRBD1. The CDR3 sequence is 14 residues long. Trimming took 7 bases from V and 4 from J; bases not matched to a gene: 9. Germline V gene data show CDR1 as SQVTM and CDR2 as ANQGSEA.

This clone is large by share. The V call is TRBV28, the J call TRBJ2-1; no clear D gene. CDR3 length equals 13 residues. The V and J ends lost 6 bases and 5 bases respectively, with 11 bases between them. From germline, CDR1 is MDHEN and CDR2 SYDVKM. The DNA of the CDR3 is TGTGCCAGCAGAAATGTAGTGAACAATGAGCAGTTCTTC. It specifies CASRNVVNNEQFF. Full variable domain (rest looked up from reference TRBV28 and TRBJ2-1): DVKVTQSSRYLVKRTGEKVFLECVQDMDHENMFWYRQDPGLGLRLIYFSYDVKMKEKGDIPEGYSVSREKKERFSLILESASTNQTSMYLCASRNVVNNEQFFGPGTRLTVL.

The CDR3 nucleotides are TGCGCCAGCAGTGAGTCGAGGGGCATAAGGGGGCAGTTCTTC. As protein: CASSESRGIRGQFF. This rearrangement joins TRBV10-1 to TRBJ2-1; D possibly uses TRBD1 or TRBD2 (5 bases each). The germline V and J ends were trimmed by 0 bases and 12 bases, with 15 bases remaining between them. CDR1 and CDR2 from the germline V gene are WNHNN and SYGVQD (reference sequence). The CDR3 extends over 14 amino acids.

This chain connects TRBV30 to TRBJ1-5; 12 bases map to TRBD1. J gave up 5 bases and V 2 bases, and 4 bases lay outside the gene matches. This CDR3 contains 15 residues. Germline V lookup: CDR1 GTSNPN, CDR2 SVGIG (reference sequence). Here the CDR3 DNA reads TGTGCCTGGAGTTACGGGACAGGGGGCTATCAGCCCCAGCATTTT. It codes for CAWSYGTGGYQPQHF.

This clone was seen a few times. The chain recombines TRBV9 with TRBJ2-7; the D gene could be TRBD1 or TRBD2 (5 bases each). V was cut by 5 bases and J by 0 bases, with 12 bases left in between. This CDR3 spans 14 amino acids. CDR1 is SGDLS, CDR2 YYNGEE, per germline. The CDR3 loop is CASSEEGSSYEQYF. CDR3 nucleotides: TGTGCCAGCAGTGAAGAGGGGAGCTCCTACGAGCAGTACTTC. The whole variable domain, filled in from reference TRBV9 and TRBJ2-7, reads DSGVTQTPKHLITATGQRVTLRCSPRSGDLSVYWYQQSLDQGLQFLIQYYNGEERAKGNILERFSAQQFPDLHSELNLSSLELGDSALYFCASSEEGSSYEQYFGPGTRLTVT.

This clone was detected a few times. The chain links TRBV11-3 to TRBJ1-1; a weak D match, TRBD1 (6 bases). The V and J ends lost 2 bases and 5 bases respectively, with 12 bases between them. CDR1 and CDR2 from the germline V gene are SGHNT and YENEEA. This CDR3 is built from 14 residues. The CDR3 coding sequence is TGTGCCAGCAGCTTAACAGGGAGGAATACTGAAGCTTTCTTT. It yields the protein CASSLTGRNTEAFF.

Relative to its sample, this clone is medium-sized (0.01 to 0.1%). The gene calls are TRBV6-8 and TRBJ2-1; TRBD1 matches 9 bases. Trimming removed 4 bases from V and 1 base from J; junction bases left unmatched: 5. There are 16 residues in the CDR3. Germline CDR1 reads MNHGY; CDR2 reads SAAAGT. The CDR3 sequence: CASSFAGTGSYNEQFF. The DNA for the CDR3 is TGTGCCAGCAGTTTTGCCGGGACAGGGTCCTACAATGAGCAGTTCTTC.

This clone is medium-sized within its sample. The V call is TRBV9, the J call TRBJ1-3, with a weak D call TRBD1 (6 bases). V gave up 4 bases and J gave up 0 bases, with 14 bases separating them. The CDR3 covers 16 residues. In germline, CDR1 is SGDLS, CDR2 YYNGEE. The CDR3 loop reads CASSPRGASSGNTIYF. CDR3 DNA: TGTGCCAGCAGCCCCCGGGGGGCGAGCTCTGGAAACACCATATATTTT. Filled out from reference TRBV9 and TRBJ1-3, the complete variable domain reads DSGVTQTPKHLITATGQRVTLRCSPRSGDLSVYWYQQSLDQGLQFLIQYYNGEERAKGNILERFSAQQFPDLHSELNLSSLELGDSALYFCASSPRGASSGNTIYFGEGSWLTVV.

This clone is large in the sample. This chain joins TRBV9 and TRBJ1-1; maybe TRBD1 (5 bases). V shed 5 bases and J shed 3 bases, with 14 bases lying between them. The CDR3 loop spans 14 amino acids. CDR1 is SGDLS, CDR2 YYNGEE, per germline. In nucleotides, the CDR3 is TGTGCCAGCAGTTTAGGGGCAGGAGACACTGAAGCTTTCTTT. Protein: CASSLGAGDTEAFF.

The V gene is TRBV6-8, the J gene TRBJ1-2, with D uncertain. Germline values: CDR1 MNHGY, CDR2 SAAAGT. With 7 bases removed from V and 4 bases from J, the gap between germline ends came to 10 bases. This CDR3 has 12 residues. CDR3 region: CASKNKGYGYTF. CDR3 bases: TGTGCCAGCAAAAACAAGGGCTATGGCTACACCTTC.

This sequence joins TRBV11-3 and TRBJ2-1, with 14 nucleotides matching TRBD2. The CDR3 runs to 17 residues. Trimming removed 5 bases from V and 6 bases from J; junction bases left unmatched: 9. Germline assignment: CDR1 SGHNT and CDR2 YENEEA. CDR3 sequence: CASSRTSGGPPLNEQFF. In DNA, the CDR3 is TGTGCCAGCAGCCGGACTAGCGGGGGGCCCCCTCTCAATGAGCAGTTCTTC.

This clone was detected a few times. This chain links TRBV19 with TRBJ1-4; 7 bases map to TRBD1. After removal of 8 bases from V and 4 bases from J, the junction contained 4 bases not matched to a gene. The germline gives CDR1 LNHDA, CDR2 SQIVND (reference sequence). This CDR3 is built from 13 residues. DNA of the CDR3: TGTGCCAGTGGGACAGCTATTAATGAAAAACTGTTTTTT. It yields the protein CASGTAINEKLFF.

The chain recombines TRBV4-1 with TRBJ1-2; D remains ambiguous. Trimming took 0 bases from V and 1 from J, leaving 12 bases between them. Per the germline V gene, CDR1 is MGHRA and CDR2 is YSYEKL. The CDR3 consists of 16 residues. The CDR3 here is CASSQDEPELNYGYTF. The DNA for the CDR3 is TGCGCCAGCAGCCAAGATGAGCCAGAACTTAACTATGGCTACACCTTC.

CDR3 sequence reads: CASSQPPGVNSNQPQHF. CDR3 nucleotides: TGCGCCAGCAGTCAACCCCCCGGGGTAAATAGCAATCAGCCCCAGCATTTT. The rearrangement links TRBV23-1 to TRBJ1-5; D remains ambiguous. TRBV23-1 is given ORF status, its function remaining uncertain. The CDR3 has 17 amino acids. Trimming pared 2 bases from V and 0 bases from J, leaving 14 bases between.

By its share, this clone is medium-sized (0.01 to 0.1%). The J gene is TRBJ1-1, the V gene TRBV11-3; possible D gene TRBD1, 5 bases. The CDR3 runs to 14 residues. Germline V lookup: CDR1 SGHNT, CDR2 YENEEA. Trimming left V 6 bases short and J 6 bases short, with 17 bases between. The CDR3 protein is CASRRDSPLAEAFF. The DNA for the CDR3 is TGTGCCAGCAGGCGCGACAGTCCCTTGGCTGAAGCTTTCTTT.

This clone has only a few counts. The chain is built from TRBV18 and TRBJ2-4, with 9 bases aligning to TRBD1. Germline V CDR1 and CDR2: KGHSH, LQKENI. After removal of 4 bases from V and 7 bases from J, the junction contained 5 bases not matched to a gene. The CDR3 covers 14 residues. CDR3 residues: CASSLTGTGNIQYF. The CDR3, as DNA: TGTGCCAGCTCACTTACCGGGACAGGGAACATTCAGTACTTC.

In its sample, this clone ranks as medium-sized (0.01 to 0.1%). The chain carries TRBV6-8 and TRBJ2-2; 9 bases agree with TRBD2. V trimming: 3 bases; J trimming: 4 bases; junction bases outside the gene matches: 21. This CDR3 is 21 amino acids long. Germline V gene lookup returns CDR1 MNHGY and CDR2 SAAAGT. The CDR3 region is CASSYHLSAGRVAGVTGELFF. The CDR3 DNA is TGTGCCAGCAGTTATCATCTATCCGCGGGTCGAGTAGCGGGGGTCACCGGGGAGCTGTTTTTT.

This clone has a handful of counts. Other DNA variants within this sample encode the same CDR3. The CDR3 DNA sequence: TGTGCCAGCAGCCCTGCGCCAAGCTCCTACAATGAGCAGTTCTTC. Its translation: CASSPAPSSYNEQFF. The chain uses TRBV11-3 and TRBJ2-1, with D unresolved. The germline CDR1 and CDR2 sequences are SGHNT and YENEEA. This CDR3 spans 15 amino acids. The V end was cut by 5 bases, the J end by 0 bases, with 11 bases between.

The chain uses TRBV18 and TRBJ2-5; 9 bases fit TRBD1. V lost 2 bases to trimming and J lost 5 bases; unmatched junction nucleotides: 6. The CDR3 has 15 residues. Germline-derived CDR1 and CDR2 are KGHSH and LQKENI. For the CDR3, the DNA is TGTGCCAGCTCACCAATACAGGGGGCTGCGGAGACCCAGTACTTC. Residues: CASSPIQGAAETQYF.

This sequence joins TRBV14 and TRBJ2-1, with TRBD2 identical over 12 bases. The V segment lost 0 bases and the J segment 0 bases; nucleotides outside the gene matches: 9. There are 20 residues in the CDR3. Germline V gene sequence: CDR1 SGHDN, CDR2 FVKESK. CDR3 region: CASSQDGTSGYPGSYNEQFF. In DNA form, the CDR3 reads TGTGCCAGCAGCCAAGATGGGACTAGCGGGTACCCCGGCTCCTACAATGAGCAGTTCTTC. Full variable domain (remainder filled in from reference TRBV14 and TRBJ2-1): EAGVTQFPSHSVIEKGQTVTLRCDPISGHDNLYWYRRVMGKEIKFLLHFVKESKQDESGMPNNRFLAERTGGTYSTLKVQPAELEDSGVYFCASSQDGTSGYPGSYNEQFFGPGTRLTVL.

This chain joins TRBV18 and TRBJ2-5; the D call may be TRBD1 or TRBD2 (6 bases each). The CDR3 is made up of 12 amino acids. The germline CDR1 and CDR2 sequences are KGHSH and LQKENI. The V end lost 1 base, the J end lost 7 bases, and 7 bases lay between the germline ends. The CDR3 DNA sequence: TGTGCCAGCTCACCACAGGGGGGGACCCAGTACTTC. Translated, it gives CASSPQGGTQYF.

In its sample, this clone is medium-sized. The chain has TRBV6-8 and TRBJ2-7, with 8 bases fitting TRBD1. After removal of 5 bases from V and 4 bases from J, the junction contained 10 bases not matched to a gene. The germline CDR1 and CDR2 sequences are MNHGY and SAAAGT. The CDR3 extends over 15 amino acids. Written as DNA, the CDR3 is TGTGCCAGCAGTACTTGGAACAGGGGGTCGTACGAGCAGTACTTC. It specifies CASSTWNRGSYEQYF.

The CDR3 reads CASSPMGLSGQPQHF. Written as DNA, the CDR3 is TGTGCCAGCTCACCAATGGGGCTCTCGGGGCAGCCCCAGCATTTT. The genes are TRBV18 and TRBJ1-5, with a weak D call TRBD1 (5 bases). There are 15 residues in the CDR3. V was clipped by 2 bases and J by 7 bases, with 15 bases between them. The germline V gene encodes CDR1 KGHSH and CDR2 LQKENI.

The table lists this clone with a count of one. This chain joins TRBV19 and TRBJ2-6, with 7 bases aligning to TRBD1. CDR1 is LNHDA, CDR2 SQIVND, per germline (reference sequence). Unmatched junction bases numbered 23, after V lost 6 bases and J lost 3 bases. CDR3 size: 21 residues. Here the CDR3 reads CASSSATSGTASLFGANVLTF. In DNA, the CDR3 is TGTGCCAGTAGCTCTGCCACCTCCGGGACAGCCTCTCTATTTGGGGCCAACGTCCTGACTTTC.

This clone was detected only a few times. This chain links TRBV10-3 with TRBJ2-7, with D tentatively TRBD1 (6 bases). The length of the CDR3 is 13 residues. The V and J ends lost 10 bases and 2 bases respectively, with 15 bases between them. CDR1 ENHRY and CDR2 SYGVKD come from the germline V gene. CDR3 in amino acids: CASQLQGPYEQYF. As DNA, the CDR3 is TGTGCCAGCCAATTACAGGGACCCTACGAGCAGTACTTC.

J is TRBJ2-6 and V is TRBV19; D is undetermined. Trimming took off 2 bases at V and 0 bases at J, with 5 bases between the two ends. Per the germline V gene, CDR1 is LNHDA and CDR2 is SQIVND (reference sequence). This CDR3 is 15 amino acids long. The CDR3 here is CASSIRSSGANVLTF. The CDR3 region has the DNA TGTGCCAGTAGTATACGGTCCTCTGGGGCCAACGTCCTGACTTTC. The full variable domain, rest sourced from reference TRBV19 and TRBJ2-6, is DGGITQSPKYLFRKEGQNVTLSCEQNLNHDAMYWYRQDPGQGLRLIYYSQIVNDFQKGDIAEGYSVSREKKESFPLTVTSAQKNPTAFYLCASSIRSSGANVLTFGAGSRLTVL.

This clone is labeled medium-sized (0.01 to 0.1%). The DNA of the CDR3 is TGTGCCAGCAGTGAAGGCAGGATTACCTCCTACGAGCAGTACTTC. It is translated as CASSEGRITSYEQYF. V is TRBV6-1 and J is TRBJ2-7; the D is unclear. The CDR3 spans 15 residues. The V and J ends lost 1 base and 0 bases respectively, with 10 bases between them. The germline V gene encodes CDR1 MNHNS and CDR2 SASEGT.